The 16 T cell receptor beta chains below all came from one sample that was sequenced in a study of siplizumab effects on memory and regulatory T cells. The mixed lymphocyte reaction cells were cocultured at 37°C for more than five days. Generated by immunoSEQ multiplex PCR, the TCRdb table keeps only in-frame clones and is missing some. The table shows 17,000 or so clones, with 40% to 60% occurring only once. The antigens of these receptors remain unknown. Sample: CFSE-low (dividing) CD4+ T cells sorted from an allogeneic mixed lymphocyte reaction. All receptors derive from a human donor in good health; the cells came from an allogeneic mixed lymphocyte reaction.

This chain connects TRBV7-5 to TRBJ1-6; the table's D gene call, TRBD1, was not cross checked with the DNA. TRBV7-5 is a listed pseudogene. The CDR3 runs to 17 residues. The DNA of the CDR3 is TGTGCCAGCAGCTTAGGGACAGGGGGCTGGGGTAATTCACCCCTCCACTTT. Translated, it gives CASSLGTGGWGNSPLHF.

This chain links TRBV5-1 with TRBJ2-7; tentative D call: TRBD2 (5 bases). In germline, CDR1 is SGHRS, CDR2 YFSETQ. The CDR3 loop spans 13 amino acids. Trimming left V 4 bases short and J 0 bases short, with 8 bases between. Here the CDR3 DNA reads TGCGCCAGCAGCCGGGAAGGCTCCTACGAGCAGTACTTC. The encoded protein is CASSREGSYEQYF. Supplemented by reference TRBV5-1 and TRBJ2-7, the full variable domain reads KAGVTQTPRYLIKTRGQQVTLSCSPISGHRSVSWYQQTPGQGLQFLFEYFSETQRNKGNFPGRFSGRQFSNSRSEMNVSTLELGDSALYLCASSREGSYEQYFGPGTRLTVT.

The chain couples TRBV5-4 to TRBJ2-5; 10 nucleotides line up with TRBD2. The J segment lost 5 bases and the V segment lost 3 bases, leaving 16 bases of the junction unmatched. This CDR3 spans 18 amino acids. Germline V CDR1 and CDR2: SGHNT, YYREEE (reference sequence). The CDR3 DNA is TGTGCCAGCAGCTGGCTTTTGGTAGCGGGGGGAGGGAGTGAGACCCAGTACTTC. Translating it yields CASSWLLVAGGGSETQYF.

V is TRBV6-5 and J is TRBJ2-1, with D maybe TRBD1 (5 bases). Trimming removed 0 bases from V and 2 bases from J, with 8 bases in between. CDR1 is MNHEY, CDR2 SVGAGI, per germline. This CDR3 contains 15 residues. This CDR3 reads CASSYSLGAYNEQFF. CDR3 in DNA: TGTGCCAGCAGTTACTCGTTAGGGGCCTACAATGAGCAGTTCTTC.

This clone was recorded only once. The rearrangement links TRBV28 to TRBJ1-5; weak D call: TRBD1 (6 bases). This CDR3 is built from 14 residues. Trimming took 10 bases from V and 2 from J, leaving 15 bases between them. Germline-derived CDR1 and CDR2 are MDHEN and SYDVKM. CDR3 sequence: CAINGGAGNQPQHF. The CDR3 bases are TGTGCCATCAATGGGGGGGCCGGCAATCAGCCCCAGCATTTT.

By proportion, this clone is large. The chain joins TRBV28 to TRBJ1-2; TRBD1 aligns across 7 bases. The CDR3 loop spans 15 amino acids. V shed 6 bases and J 3 bases; nucleotides not matched to a gene: 10. CDR1 is MDHEN and CDR2 is SYDVKM in the germline V gene. CDR3: CASSSRQGVYYGYTF. CDR3 DNA: TGTGCCAGCAGCTCAAGACAGGGTGTTTACTATGGCTACACCTTC.

This clone was recorded once. V gene TRBV28 combines with J gene TRBJ1-5; possibly TRBD1 for D (6 bases). Trimming removed 5 bases at V and 7 bases at J, with 15 bases between. This CDR3 spans 14 amino acids. Germline lookup yields CDR1 MDHEN and CDR2 SYDVKM. This chain's CDR3 is CASSLTGPGQPQHF. CDR3 coding DNA: TGTGCCAGCAGTCTAACAGGGCCGGGCCAGCCCCAGCATTTT.

This clone occurred a few times. The V call is TRBV10-3, the J call TRBJ2-4; D not certain. The V gene lost 0 bases and the J gene lost 7 bases, with 13 bases spanning the gap. Germline V gives CDR1 ENHRY, CDR2 SYGVKD. The CDR3 is 15 amino acids. This chain's CDR3 is CAISESTGSPNIQYF. CDR3 bases: TGTGCCATCAGTGAGTCGACCGGGTCCCCCAACATTCAGTACTTC.

The rearrangement uses TRBV6-5 and TRBJ1-6; D uncertain. Germline CDR1 reads MNHEY; CDR2 reads SVGAGI. Trimming left V 5 bases short and J 2 bases short, with 10 bases between. The CDR3 contains 15 residues. The CDR3 protein is CASSPRGPYNSPLHF. The CDR3 bases are TGTGCCAGCAGTCCCCGCGGCCCCTATAATTCACCCCTCCACTTT.

In its sample, this clone was seen a few times. The rearrangement uses TRBV5-1 and TRBJ1-2, with D tentatively TRBD1 (5 bases). The CDR3 length is 15 residues. In germline, CDR1 is SGHRS, CDR2 YFSETQ. Trimming took 0 bases from V and 8 from J, leaving 17 bases between them. CDR3 amino acids: CASSLEYSQGRGYTF. CDR3 in DNA: TGCGCCAGCAGCTTGGAGTATTCGCAGGGTCGGGGCTACACCTTC.

This clone was observed a handful of times. The chain employs TRBV2 and TRBJ2-7; the D is unclear. Germline CDR1 and CDR2: SNHLY and FYNNEI. With 3 bases removed from V and 0 bases from J, the gap between germline ends came to 9 bases. The CDR3 is 14 residues long. This CDR3 is CASSDIQTSYEQYF. The CDR3 DNA reads TGTGCCAGCAGTGATATTCAGACCTCCTACGAGCAGTACTTC.

This chain's CDR3 is CASSVSGILDEQYF. The CDR3 region has the DNA TGCGCCAGCAGCGTATCAGGGATTCTCGACGAGCAGTACTTC. This chain connects TRBV5-1 to TRBJ2-7; tentatively, D is TRBD1 (5 bases). Germline lookup yields CDR1 SGHRS and CDR2 YFSETQ. The CDR3 covers 14 residues. Trimming pared 4 bases from V and 5 bases from J, leaving 16 bases between.

This rearrangement joins TRBV4-1 to TRBJ1-5; D uncertain. CDR3 length: 16 amino acids. The ends were cut back, 7 bases at V and 5 bases at J, with 21 bases in the middle. CDR1 and CDR2 from the germline V gene are MGHRA and YSYEKL. The CDR3 reads CASKISDSGIDQPQHF. CDR3 in DNA: TGCGCCAGCAAAATTAGCGACTCGGGAATCGATCAGCCCCAGCATTTT.

The chain recombines TRBV29-1 with TRBJ1-1; maybe TRBD1 (5 bases). The CDR3 runs 15 residues. Per germline, CDR1 SQVTM and CDR2 ANQGSEA. V was pared by 4 bases and J by 2 bases, with 17 bases between. The CDR3 DNA follows: TGCAGCGTTGCGGCCGGGTGGAGGGGTAACACTGAAGCTTTCTTT. Translation: CSVAAGWRGNTEAFF.

The chain joins TRBV7-6 to TRBJ2-7; D tentatively reads TRBD1 or TRBD2 (6 bases each). The germline V gene has CDR1 SGHVS and CDR2 FNYEAQ. Trimming took off 6 bases at V and 4 bases at J, with 16 bases between the two ends. The CDR3 extends over 14 amino acids. CDR3 in DNA: TGTGCCAGCAGTCGAAGGGGGGAGGCATACGAGCAGTACTTC. Its translation: CASSRRGEAYEQYF. The full variable domain, its missing parts supplied by reference TRBV7-6 and TRBJ2-7, is GAGVSQSPRYKVTKRGQDVALRCDPISGHVSLYWYRQALGQGPEFLTYFNYEAQQDKSGLPNDRFSAERPEGSISTLTIQRTEQRDSAMYRCASSRRGEAYEQYFGPGTRLTVT.

This clone appeared many times. J is TRBJ2-3 and V is TRBV19, with TRBD1 identical over 7 bases. Germline assignment: CDR1 LNHDA and CDR2 SQIVND (reference sequence). CDR3 length equals 13 residues. The ends lost 5 bases at V and 6 bases at J; junction bases unmatched: 5. The CDR3 sequence is CASSPGTADTQYF. CDR3 nucleotide sequence: TGTGCCAGTAGTCCAGGGACAGCCGATACGCAGTATTTT.